The clone carrying this T cell receptor (beta chain) was detected only a few times. The assay was run at deep level. TCRdb's table, derived via immunoSEQ multiplex PCR, lists solely in-frame clones and lacks some. Here the sample spans about 450,000 clones, approximately 79% being singletons. The sample belongs to a study of shared clonotypes between healthy human individuals. The ends were cut back, 5 bases at V and 5 bases at J, with 12 bases in the middle. This CDR3 has 13 residues. From germline, CDR1 is MNHEY and CDR2 SVGAGI. Sequences were obtained from PBMCs. The clonotype was recovered from a woman between 35 and 50 years old in good health. Some clones in this sample may be carry-over from other donors' samples. The chain joins TRBV6-5 to TRBJ2-5, with D hard to call. CDR3 nucleotides: TGTGCCAGCAGTGTGAAGGCCGGGGAGACCCAGTACTTC. This encodes CASSVKAGETQYF.